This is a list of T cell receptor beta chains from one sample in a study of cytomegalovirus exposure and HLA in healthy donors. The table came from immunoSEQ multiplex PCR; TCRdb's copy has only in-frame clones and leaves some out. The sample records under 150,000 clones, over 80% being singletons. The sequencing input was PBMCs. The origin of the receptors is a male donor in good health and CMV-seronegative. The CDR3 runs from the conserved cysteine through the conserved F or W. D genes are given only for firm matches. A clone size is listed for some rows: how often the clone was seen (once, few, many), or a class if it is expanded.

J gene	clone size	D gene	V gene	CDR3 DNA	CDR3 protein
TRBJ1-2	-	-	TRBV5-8	TGTGCCAGCAGCCCTTACCTTTACGGGACAATTATCTATGGCTACACCTTC	CASSPYLYGTIIYGYTF
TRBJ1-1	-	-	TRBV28	TGTGCCAGCAGTCCCCCTGGGCGCGCTGAAGCTTTCTTT	CASSPPGRAEAFF
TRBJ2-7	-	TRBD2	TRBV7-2	TGTGCCAGCAGCCCGCGACTAGCGGGAGAAAGCGAGCAGTACTTC	CASSPRLAGESEQYF
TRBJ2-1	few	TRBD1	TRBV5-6	TGTGCCAGCAGCTTGGTCTACAGGGGGCAGCTTTACAATGAGCAGTTCTTC	CASSLVYRGQLYNEQFF
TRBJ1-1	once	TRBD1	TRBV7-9	TGTGCCAGCAGCCCGTGGGACAGGGACACTGAAGCTTTCTTT	CASSPWDRDTEAFF
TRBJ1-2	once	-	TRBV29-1	TGCAGCGTTGAAGACGACAGAACCATCTATGGCTACACCTTC	CSVEDDRTIYGYTF
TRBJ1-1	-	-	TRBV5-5	TGTGCCAGCAACCAGGCGAAGGGTAGCAGGGCTGAAGCTTTCTTT	CASNQAKGSRAEAFF
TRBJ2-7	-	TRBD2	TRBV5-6	TGTGCCAGCAGCTGGAACGGACTAGACTACGAGCAGTACTTC	CASSWNGLDYEQYF
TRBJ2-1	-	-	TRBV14	TGTGCCAGCAGCCAAGAAGGCAGGACAAATCACCTGGGGGGGTTCTTC	CASSQEGRTNHLGGFF
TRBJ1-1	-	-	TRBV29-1	TGCAGCGTCAAAGGGGAATCAGCGATAACTTTCTTT	CSVKGESAITFF
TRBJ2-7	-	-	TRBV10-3	TGTGCCATCAGTGATCGGGTGGGCGAGCAGTACTTC	CAISDRVGEQYF
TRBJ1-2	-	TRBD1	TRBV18	TGTGCCAGCTCACAAGGACAGGGGAACGATGGCTACACCTTC	CASSQGQGNDGYTF
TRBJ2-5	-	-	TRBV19	TGTGCCAGTAGTATAGAGGCAGGGATCGAAGAGACCCAGTACTTC	CASSIEAGIEETQYF
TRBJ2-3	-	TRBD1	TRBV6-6	TGTGCCAGCAGTTGGGACAGAGGAACAGATACGCAGTATTTT	CASSWDRGTDTQYF
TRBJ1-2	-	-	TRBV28	TGTGCCAGCATTCCCGGACAGCCTAACTATGGCTACACCTTC	CASIPGQPNYGYTF
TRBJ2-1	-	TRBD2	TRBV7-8	TGTGCCAGCAGCTTGAGTTGGACTAGCGGGGGAAACAATGAGCAGTTCTTC	CASSLSWTSGGNNEQFF
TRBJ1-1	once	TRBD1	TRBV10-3	TGTGCCATCCGCGACAGGGCGGACACTGAAGCTTTCTTT	CAIRDRADTEAFF
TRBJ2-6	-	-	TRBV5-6	TGTGCCAGCAGCCCGCTCGACAACTCTGGGGCCAACGTCCTGACTTTC	CASSPLDNSGANVLTF
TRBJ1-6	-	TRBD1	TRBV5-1	TGCGCCAGCAGCTGGTATGGCTTTGGACAGGGTCGAAATAATTCACCCCTCCACTTT	CASSWYGFGQGRNNSPLHF
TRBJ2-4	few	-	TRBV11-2	TGTGCCAGCAGCTTAGTCCAAGGACCGGGATTTTCAGCCAAAAACATTCAGTACTTC	CASSLVQGPGFSAKNIQYF
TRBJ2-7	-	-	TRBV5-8	TGTGCCAGCAGCTTGGATCCGGAGGGAGGTTCCTACGAGCAGTACTTC	CASSLDPEGGSYEQYF
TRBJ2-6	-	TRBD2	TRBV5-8	TGTGCCAGCAGCCTGGACTTTTCCAGCGGGGTGCTCTCTGGGGCCAACGTCCTGACTTTC	CASSLDFSSGVLSGANVLTF
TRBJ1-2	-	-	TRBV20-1	TGCAGTGCTAGAGATCTGGCAGGCTACACCTTC	CSARDLAGYTF
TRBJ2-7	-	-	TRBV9	TGTGCCAGCAGCGTCGGGGTCGGAAGGGAGCAGTACTTC	CASSVGVGREQYF
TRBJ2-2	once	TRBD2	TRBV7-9	TGTGCCAGCAGCCCGGGGGGGGACGCGAACACCGGGGAGCTGTTTTTT	CASSPGGDANTGELFF
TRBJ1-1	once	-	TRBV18	TGTGCCAGCTCACCGGCAGGAAACACTGAAGCTTTCTTT	CASSPAGNTEAFF
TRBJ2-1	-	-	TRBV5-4	TGTGCCAGCAGACCCCCCGGAGGAGACAATGAGCAGTTCTTC	CASRPPGGDNEQFF
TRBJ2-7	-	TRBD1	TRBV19	TGTGCCAGTAGTACAGGGGGAGACGAGCAGTACTTC	CASSTGGDEQYF
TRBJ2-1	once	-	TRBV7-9	TGTTCCAGCAGCTTAGACAGTTACAATGAGCAGTTCTTC	CSSSLDSYNEQFF
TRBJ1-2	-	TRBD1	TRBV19	TGTGCCAGTAGTATTTTACCGACAGGGGGTTATGGCTACACCTTC	CASSILPTGGYGYTF
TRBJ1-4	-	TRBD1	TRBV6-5	TGTGCCAGCAGTTACGCCGGGACAGTGAAGGAAAAACTGTTTTTT	CASSYAGTVKEKLFF
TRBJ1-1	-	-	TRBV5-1	TGCGCCAGCAGCGACCCGGGTAACACTGAAGCTTTCTTT	CASSDPGNTEAFF
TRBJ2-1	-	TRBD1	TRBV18	TGTGCCAGCTCACCACCTCGAGGACAGGGGCGCAGCAATGAGCAGTTCTTC	CASSPPRGQGRSNEQFF
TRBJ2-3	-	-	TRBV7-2	TGTGCCAGCAGCTTAGCGAGGGGGGGGTCAATCACAGATACGCAGTATTTT	CASSLARGGSITDTQYF
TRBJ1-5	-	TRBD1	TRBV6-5	TGTGCCAGCAGGGGACAGGGGGCCGGGCAGCCCCAGCATTTT	CASRGQGAGQPQHF
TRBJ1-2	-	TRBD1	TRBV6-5	TGTGCCACAAACCGGGACAGGGTGAACTATGGCTACACCTTC	CATNRDRVNYGYTF
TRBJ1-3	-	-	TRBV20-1	TGCAGTGCCGAGCGGGGAAACACCATATATTTT	CSAERGNTIYF
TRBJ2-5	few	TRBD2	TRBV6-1	TGTGCCAGCAGTGGCGTTAGCGGGGTCGAGACCCAGTACTTC	CASSGVSGVETQYF
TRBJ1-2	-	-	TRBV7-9	TGTGCCAGCAGCGGTGCGGGGGGGGCAGGTCTAGGCTACACCTTC	CASSGAGGAGLGYTF
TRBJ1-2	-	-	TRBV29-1	TGCAGCGTTCTACAGGGCTATGGCTACACCTTC	CSVLQGYGYTF
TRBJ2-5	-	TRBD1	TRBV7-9	TGTGCCAGCAGCGTACAGGGGGCGGTCGGGGAGACCCAGTACTTC	CASSVQGAVGETQYF
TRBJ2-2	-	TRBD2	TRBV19	TGTGCCAGTAGTATAGATCCGCTCCCGAGCGGGAGGGCCACCGGGGAGCTGTTTTTT	CASSIDPLPSGRATGELFF
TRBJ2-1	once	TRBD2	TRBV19	TGTGCCAGTAGTCCCCCACAACTAGCGGGAAACAATGAGCAGTTCTTC	CASSPPQLAGNNEQFF
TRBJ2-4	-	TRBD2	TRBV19	TGTGCCAGTAGTATGATGGGGGGGGTCGACATTCAGTACTTC	CASSMMGGVDIQYF
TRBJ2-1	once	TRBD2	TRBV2	TGTGCCAGCAGCCTTGGACTAGCGGACTACAATGAGCAGTTCTTC	CASSLGLADYNEQFF
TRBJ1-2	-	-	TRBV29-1	TGCAGCGTTGAAGGAGGGTCCACATTCTATGGCTACACCTTC	CSVEGGSTFYGYTF
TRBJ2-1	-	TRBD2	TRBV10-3	TGTGCCATCAGTGGGACTAGCGGAGCGCAGTTCTTC	CAISGTSGAQFF
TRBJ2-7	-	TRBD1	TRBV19	TGTGCCAGTAGTCCCCAAGGGACAGGATTGTCCTACGAGCAGTACTTC	CASSPQGTGLSYEQYF
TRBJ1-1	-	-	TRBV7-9	TGTGCCAGCAGCTCCCAACAGGGATTGCCTGAAGCTTTCTTT	CASSSQQGLPEAFF
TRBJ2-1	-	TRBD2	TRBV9	TGTGCCAGCAGCGTAGCTCCGACTAGCGGATACAATGAGCAGTTCTTC	CASSVAPTSGYNEQFF
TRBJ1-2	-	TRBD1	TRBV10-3	TGTGCCATCAGTGGTGGTAGGGGACAGGGGGGCGTCGGTCTCTATGGCTACACCTTC	CAISGGRGQGGVGLYGYTF
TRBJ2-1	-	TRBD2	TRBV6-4	TGTGCCAGCAGTGACCGCTCTAGCGGGGACTACAATGAGCAGTTCTTC	CASSDRSSGDYNEQFF
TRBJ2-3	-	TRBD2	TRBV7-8	TGTGCCAGCAGCACCCCGACTAGCGGGAGGGGCACAGATACGCAGTATTTT	CASSTPTSGRGTDTQYF
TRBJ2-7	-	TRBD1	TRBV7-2	TGTGCCAGCAGCCCCGGGACAGCCCTCTCCTACGAGCAGTACTTC	CASSPGTALSYEQYF
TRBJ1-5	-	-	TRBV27	TGTGCCAGCAGTTCAGGATTTAGCAATCAGCCCCAGCATTTT	CASSSGFSNQPQHF